A single sample gave rise to the 5 T cell receptor beta chains below, sequenced in a study of cytomegalovirus exposure and HLA in healthy donors. PCR primers comprised 60 Vbeta and 13 Jbeta primers. Produced via immunoSEQ multiplex PCR; TCRdb's table is partial and in-frame only. The sample includes 100,000 to 150,000 clones. What was sequenced was PBMCs. All receptors derive from a man aged 30-40 years in good health and CMV-seronegative.

The V and J genes are TRBV5-6 and TRBJ1-1; 7 bases fit TRBD1. Germline V gene lookup returns CDR1 SGHDT and CDR2 YYEEEE. The ends lost 0 bases at V and 0 bases at J; junction bases unmatched: 8. The CDR3 is made up of 17 amino acids. CDR3 residues: CASSLVGTALMNTEAFF. The CDR3 nucleotides read TGTGCCAGCAGCTTGGTTGGGACAGCCCTCATGAACACTGAAGCTTTCTTT.

The gene calls are TRBV29-1 and TRBJ2-1; 9 bases map to TRBD2. The germline CDR1 and CDR2 sequences are SQVTM and ANQGSEA. The CDR3 length is 15 residues. V trimming: 5 bases; J trimming: 8 bases; junction bases outside the gene matches: 13. CDR3 in DNA: TGCAGCGTTCAGTTTAGGGGACTAGCTCTGGATGAGCAGTTCTTC. Protein product: CSVQFRGLALDEQFF.

This sequence joins TRBV7-9 and TRBJ1-3; no firm D call. Trimming removed 1 base from V and 7 bases from J, with 14 bases in between. CDR1 and CDR2 from the germline V gene are SEHNR and FQNEAQ (reference sequence). The CDR3 loop spans 15 amino acids. CDR3 amino acids: CASSLVTRKQNTIYF. CDR3 DNA: TGTGCCAGCAGCTTAGTTACCAGAAAACAGAACACCATATATTTT.

The V gene is TRBV18, the J gene TRBJ2-5, with D possibly matching TRBD2 (5 bases). Germline CDR1 reads KGHSH; CDR2 reads LQKENI. Trimming stripped 0 bases from V and 4 bases from J, with 15 bases between. CDR3 length: 16 amino acids. The CDR3 protein is CASSPPEVIEGETQYF. As DNA, the CDR3 is TGTGCCAGCTCACCACCGGAGGTCATAGAAGGAGAGACCCAGTACTTC.

This sequence joins TRBV7-3 and TRBJ2-5, with D perhaps matching TRBD2 (5 bases). The CDR3 totals 14 residues. With 0 bases removed from V and 5 bases from J, the gap between germline ends came to 10 bases. In germline, CDR1 is SGHTA, CDR2 FQGTGA. The CDR3 nucleotides are TGTGCCAGCAGCTTAACCGGAGGTTCGGAGACCCAGTACTTC. It yields the protein CASSLTGGSETQYF. The whole variable domain, filled in from reference TRBV7-3 and TRBJ2-5, reads GAGVSQTPSNKVTEKGKYVELRCDPISGHTALYWYRQSLGQGPEFLIYFQGTGAADDSGLPNDRFFAVRPEGSVSTLKIQRTERGDSAVYLCASSLTGGSETQYFGPGTRLLVL.